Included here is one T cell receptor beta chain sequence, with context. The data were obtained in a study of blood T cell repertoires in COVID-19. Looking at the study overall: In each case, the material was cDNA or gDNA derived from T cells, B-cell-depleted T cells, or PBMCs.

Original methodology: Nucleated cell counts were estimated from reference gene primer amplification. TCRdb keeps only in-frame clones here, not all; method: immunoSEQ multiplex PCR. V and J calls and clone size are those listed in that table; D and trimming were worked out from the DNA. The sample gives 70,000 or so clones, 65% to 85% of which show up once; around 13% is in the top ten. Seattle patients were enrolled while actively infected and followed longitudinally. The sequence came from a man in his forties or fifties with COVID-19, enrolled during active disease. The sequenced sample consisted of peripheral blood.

The DNA of the CDR3 is TGTGCCAGCAGTCCCCCACGGTTGAACACTGAAGCTTTCTTT. Protein sequence: CASSPPRLNTEAFF. V usage is TRBV28 and J usage is TRBJ1-1; no definite D call. Germline CDR1 reads MDHEN; CDR2 reads SYDVKM. The CDR3 runs to 14 residues. The germline V and J ends were trimmed by 5 bases and 0 bases, with 10 bases remaining between them.